This TCR beta chain originates from a study of blood T cell repertoires in COVID-19. TCRdb's table, derived via immunoSEQ multiplex PCR, lists solely in-frame clones and lacks some. The repertoire holds around 54,000 clones, 70% to 85% seen once, with approximately 5% in the top ten. Per germline, CDR1 DFQATT and CDR2 SNEGSKA (reference sequence). CDR3 length: 15 amino acids. V was pared by 3 bases and J by 0 bases, with 13 bases between. Input material: PBMCs or T cells enriched from blood (not recorded which). This clonotype was obtained from a woman aged 45-65 years with acute COVID-19. The chain combines TRBV20-1 with TRBJ2-3, with a possible D match to TRBD1 (5 bases). In DNA, the CDR3 is TGCAGTGCTAGTGGGGCGCCAGCTAGCACAGATACGCAGTATTTT. Its translation: CSASGAPASTDTQYF.